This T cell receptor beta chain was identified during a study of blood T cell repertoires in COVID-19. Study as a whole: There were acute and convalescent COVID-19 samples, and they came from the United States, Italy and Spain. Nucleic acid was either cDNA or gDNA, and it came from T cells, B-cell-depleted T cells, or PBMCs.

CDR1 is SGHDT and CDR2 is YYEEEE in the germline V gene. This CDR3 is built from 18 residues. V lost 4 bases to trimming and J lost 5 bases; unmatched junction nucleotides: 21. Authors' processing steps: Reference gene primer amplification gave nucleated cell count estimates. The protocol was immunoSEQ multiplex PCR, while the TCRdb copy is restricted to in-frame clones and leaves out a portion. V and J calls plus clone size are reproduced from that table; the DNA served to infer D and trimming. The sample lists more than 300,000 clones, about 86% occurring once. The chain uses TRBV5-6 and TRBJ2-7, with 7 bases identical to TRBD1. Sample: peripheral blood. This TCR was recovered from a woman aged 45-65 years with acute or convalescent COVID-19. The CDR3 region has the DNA TGTGCCAGCAGCGTACGCGTCTCTTACAGGGGATTAAGCGACGAGCAGTACTTC. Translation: CASSVRVSYRGLSDEQYF.